Each of the 28 T cell receptor beta chains below was sequenced from the same sample in a study of CD8 T cells in Susac syndrome. Reverse transcription used about 0.45 to 1 ug RNA and random hexamers. TCRdb independently ran MiXCR on the immunoSEQ multiplex PCR reads; one entry per CDR3 protein. The sample lists fewer than 80,000 distinct CDR3 sequences, around 93% seen once, with roughly 0.24% in the top ten. Source material: CD8+ T cells from PBMCs. These receptors originate from a human donor in good health.

On this clonotype: Compared with germline, one end of the junction differs, possibly owing to a read error. V usage is TRBV7-7 and J usage is TRBJ2-7; 8 nucleotides match TRBD1. The CDR3 runs to 15 residues. Germline V gene sequence: CDR1 SSHAT, CDR2 FNYEAQ (reference sequence). Written as DNA, the CDR3 is TGTGCTAGCAGCCACGGGACAGGCGGCTTCTACGAGCAGTACTTC. Its translation: CASSHGTGGFYEQYF.

The V call is TRBV4-3, the J call TRBJ1-2; D may be TRBD1 (5 bases). Germline V CDR1 and CDR2: LGHNA, YSLEER. The V end lost 0 bases, the J end lost 5 bases, and 16 bases lay between the germline ends. CDR3 length: 16 amino acids. The CDR3 bases are TGCGCCAGCAGCCAAGATAGGGTCCAGGGTCAGTATGGCTACACCTTC. It encodes CASSQDRVQGQYGYTF.

The CDR3 DNA is TGCAGCGTTTCGACAGTGAACACCGGGGAGCTGTTTTTT. Translating it yields CSVSTVNTGELFF. The V call is TRBV29-1, the J call TRBJ2-2, with D perhaps TRBD1 (5 bases). The germline V and J ends were trimmed by 5 bases and 1 base, with 8 bases remaining between them. This CDR3 comprises 13 residues. CDR1 SQVTM and CDR2 ANQGSEA come from the germline V gene.

This rearrangement joins TRBV25-1 to TRBJ2-5; tentatively, D is TRBD2 (7 bases). The CDR3 sequence is 15 residues long. V lost 5 bases, J lost 3 bases, and 16 bases lay in between. Germline assignment: CDR1 MGHDK and CDR2 SYGVNS. The CDR3: CASSKVGGPEETQYF. CDR3 bases: TGTGCCAGCAGTAAGGTGGGGGGGCCTGAAGAGACCCAGTACTTC.

The chain is built from TRBV9 and TRBJ1-2, with a tentative D call TRBD1 (5 bases). V lost 4 bases to trimming and J lost 5 bases, with 15 bases between them. The CDR3 consists of 14 residues. Germline loops: CDR1 SGDLS, CDR2 YYNGEE. DNA for the CDR3: TGTGCCAGCAGCCCCTCAGACAGCGGATATGGCTACACCTTC. Translation gives CASSPSDSGYGYTF.

The chain couples TRBV29-1 to TRBJ1-1; 7 nucleotides match TRBD1. The CDR3 consists of 14 residues. After removal of 1 base from V and 0 bases from J, the junction contained 2 bases not matched to a gene. Germline V CDR1 and CDR2: SQVTM, ANQGSEA. CDR3 sequence: CSVEAGTVNTEAFF. DNA for the CDR3: TGCAGCGTTGAAGCGGGGACAGTGAACACTGAAGCTTTCTTT.

The chain has TRBV29-1 and TRBJ2-7, with D maybe TRBD1 (6 bases). This CDR3 has 13 residues. V was cut by 0 bases and J by 4 bases, with 10 bases left in between. Germline V gene sequence: CDR1 SQVTM, CDR2 ANQGSEA. As DNA, the CDR3 is TGCAGCGTTGAAGACGAGGGGGTGTACGAGCAGTACGTC. Translation gives CSVEDEGVYEQYV.

In DNA form, the CDR3 reads TGTGCCAGCAGCTTAGGGACAGGGGTCACAGATACGCAGTATTTT. The encoded protein is CASSLGTGVTDTQYF. The chain uses TRBV7-2 and TRBJ2-3; the match to TRBD1 covers 9 bases. The V and J ends lost 1 base and 2 bases, in that order; junction bases with no gene match: 1. Germline CDR1 is SGHTA and CDR2 is FQGNSA. The CDR3 is made up of 15 amino acids.

This chain links TRBV28 with TRBJ2-2, with D uncertain. V lost 3 bases to trimming and J lost 1 base, with 3 bases between them. The CDR3 runs 13 residues. The germline V gene encodes CDR1 MDHEN and CDR2 SYDVKM. The chain's CDR3 is CASSLRNTGELFF. The CDR3 bases are TGTGCCAGCAGTTTGCGGAACACCGGGGAGCTGTTTTTT.

The chain joins TRBV19 to TRBJ2-2; D is possibly TRBD2 (5 bases). Germline CDR1 LNHDA, CDR2 SQIVND (reference sequence). The CDR3 loop spans 13 amino acids. The V end lost 8 bases, the J end lost 6 bases, and 13 bases lay between the germline ends. CDR3 sequence: CASSGIYAGELFF. The CDR3 region has the DNA TGTGCCAGTTCGGGGATTTATGCCGGGGAGCTGTTTTTT.

The chain recombines TRBV27 with TRBJ2-5; D is unresolved. Germline lookup yields CDR1 MNHEY and CDR2 SMNVEV (reference sequence). Between the trimmed V and J ends, which lost 4 bases and 5 bases, there was a span of 8 bases. The CDR3 spans 12 residues. The CDR3 nucleotides read TGTGCCAGCAGTTCCCCCCCCGAGACCCAGTACTTC. It yields the protein CASSSPPETQYF.

The CDR3 loop reads CASSYLESGATYGYTF. Here the CDR3 DNA reads TGTGCCAGCAGTTACTTGGAGAGTGGCGCGACCTATGGCTACACCTTC. The V gene is TRBV6-5, the J gene TRBJ1-2; D unresolved. The germline V gene has CDR1 MNHEY and CDR2 SVGAGI. This CDR3 is 16 amino acids long. Trimming pared 1 base from V and 4 bases from J, leaving 16 bases between.

The genes are TRBV28 and TRBJ2-7; no reliable D call. Germline values: CDR1 MDHEN, CDR2 SYDVKM. The ends were cut back, 3 bases at V and 1 base at J, with 7 bases in the middle. The CDR3 covers 13 residues. CDR3 DNA: TGTGCCAGCAGTTTGGGCAAGTCCTACGAGCAGTACTTC. Its protein is CASSLGKSYEQYF.

The table lists this clonotype with a count of one. The chain combines TRBV2 with TRBJ2-5, with TRBD1 matching 10 bases. From germline, CDR1 is SNHLY and CDR2 FYNNEI. V trimming: 5 bases; J trimming: 6 bases; junction bases outside the gene matches: 6. The CDR3 covers 14 residues. The CDR3 DNA follows: TGTGCCAGCAGTTCCGGGACAGGGGTACAGACCCAGTACTTC. Translation: CASSSGTGVQTQYF.

The chain employs TRBV14 and TRBJ1-2; D remains ambiguous. Trimming took 0 bases from V and 2 from J, leaving 16 bases between them. The CDR3 covers 17 residues. Germline V gene sequence: CDR1 SGHDN, CDR2 FVKESK. In nucleotides, the CDR3 is TGTGCCAGCAGCCAAGATCGATTTGACGCCGGGAACTATGGCTACACCTTC. This translates into CASSQDRFDAGNYGYTF.

The chain combines TRBV5-4 with TRBJ2-5; possible D gene TRBD1, 6 bases. CDR3 length: 14 residues. Looked up from germline, CDR1 is SGHNT and CDR2 is YYREEE (reference sequence). V lost 1 base, J lost 3 bases, and 10 bases lay in between. The CDR3 here is CASSLTAGEETQYF. Here the CDR3 DNA reads TGTGCCAGCAGCTTGACGGCAGGGGAAGAGACCCAGTACTTC.

This clonotype is a singleton in its sample. The chain employs TRBV13 and TRBJ1-4, with D unresolved. Germline loops: CDR1 PRHDT, CDR2 FYEKMQ (reference sequence). With 4 bases removed from V and 5 bases from J, the gap between germline ends came to 14 bases. This CDR3 has 15 residues. CDR3 bases: TGTGCCAGCAGCTCACGCCGGGCCATGAATGAAAAACTGTTTTTT. Its translation: CASSSRRAMNEKLFF.

V usage is TRBV3-1 and J usage is TRBJ1-2; TRBD1 is a possible D gene (5 bases). Germline CDR1 LGHDT, CDR2 YNNKEL (reference sequence). This CDR3 has 16 residues. Trimming left V 10 bases short and J 0 bases short, with 21 bases between. CDR3 region: CATSDTGTGANYGYTF. The CDR3 DNA reads as TGTGCCACCTCTGACACCGGGACTGGAGCTAACTATGGCTACACCTTC. Variable domain in full (rest from reference TRBV3-1 and TRBJ1-2): DTAVSQTPKYLVTQMGNDKSIKCEQNLGHDTMYWYKQDSKKFLKIMFSYNNKELIINETVPNRFSPKSPDKAHLNLHINSLELGDSAVYFCATSDTGTGANYGYTFGSGTRLTVV.

The chain has TRBV13 and TRBJ1-6, with D maybe TRBD1 (5 bases). The CDR3 extends over 17 amino acids. CDR1 and CDR2 from the germline V gene are PRHDT and FYEKMQ (reference sequence). V shed 4 bases and J shed 4 bases, with 17 bases lying between them. The CDR3 DNA sequence: TGTGCCAGCAGCTCCAAAGGGGAGAGTCCTTATAATTCACCCCTCCACTTT. Translation gives CASSSKGESPYNSPLHF. The complete variable domain, with remaining parts taken from reference TRBV13 and TRBJ1-6, reads AAGVIQSPRHLIKEKRETATLKCYPIPRHDTVYWYQQGPGQDPQFLISFYEKMQSDKGSIPDRFSAQQFSDYHSELNMSSLELGDSALYFCASSSKGESPYNSPLHFGNGTRLTVT.

The chain has TRBV11-2 and TRBJ2-5, with D perhaps matching TRBD2 (6 bases). The CDR3 length is 14 residues. In germline, CDR1 is SGHAT, CDR2 FQNNGV. V lost 8 bases and J 1 base, leaving 14 bases between the germline ends. CDR3: CASRLTRGQETQYF. As DNA, the CDR3 is TGTGCCAGCCGCCTTACGCGGGGCCAAGAGACCCAGTACTTC.

V is TRBV4-1 and J is TRBJ2-3; 7 bases match TRBD2. This CDR3 has 15 residues. The J segment lost 3 bases and the V segment lost 4 bases, leaving 7 bases of the junction unmatched. Germline CDR1 MGHRA, CDR2 YSYEKL. The CDR3 DNA reads as TGCGCCAGCAGCCCTAGGGCTAGCGGTACAGATACGCAGTATTTT. It specifies CASSPRASGTDTQYF.

The rearrangement links TRBV25-1 to TRBJ2-5; tentative D call: TRBD1 (6 bases). Germline-derived CDR1 and CDR2 are MGHDK and SYGVNS. CDR3 length: 15 amino acids. Trimming removed 7 bases at V and 1 base at J, with 16 bases between. The CDR3 region has the DNA TGTGCCAGCAACAGCTTCACAGGGACCCAAGAGACCCAGTACTTC. Protein product: CASNSFTGTQETQYF.

This chain links TRBV7-9 with TRBJ1-1; D is possibly TRBD1 (5 bases). The CDR3 contains 16 residues. Germline V gene data show CDR1 as SEHNR and CDR2 as FQNEAQ (reference sequence). Trimming removed 6 bases at V and 0 bases at J, with 17 bases between. The CDR3 nucleotides are TGTGCCAGCAGAGGCGGGACGCAAGGTATGAACACTGAAGCTTTCTTT. Protein: CASRGGTQGMNTEAFF. The variable domain in full, with the rest retrieved from reference TRBV7-9 and TRBJ1-1, is DTGVSQNPRHKITKRGQNVTFRCDPISEHNRLYWYRQTLGQGPEFLTYFQNEAQLEKSRLLSDRFSAERPKGSFSTLEIQRTEQGDSAMYLCASRGGTQGMNTEAFFGQGTRLTVV.

The chain carries TRBV12-3 or TRBV12-4 and TRBJ2-3, with TRBD1 matching 7 bases. The V gene end was trimmed by 5 bases and the J gene end by 2 bases; junction bases not matched to a gene: 7. There are 15 residues in the CDR3. CDR3 nucleotide sequence: TGTGCCAGCAGTCCTCTGGGGACAGCCACAGATACGCAGTATTTT. As protein: CASSPLGTATDTQYF.

The chain employs TRBV4-2 and TRBJ1-1, with D possibly matching TRBD1 (5 bases). CDR3 length: 14 residues. Trimming took 1 base from V and 6 from J, leaving 12 bases between them. The germline V gene encodes CDR1 LGHNA and CDR2 YNFKEQ. In nucleotides, the CDR3 is TGTGCCAGCAGCCAAGTCCAGGGATACCCTGAAGCTTTCTTT. This encodes CASSQVQGYPEAFF.

The genes are TRBV6-5 and TRBJ2-1; a possible D gene is TRBD2 (5 bases). Germline CDR1 reads MNHEY; CDR2 reads SVGAGI. This CDR3 is built from 16 residues. V shed 2 bases and J shed 0 bases, with 11 bases lying between them. This CDR3 is CASSYTHSDSYNEQFF. The CDR3 DNA reads TGTGCCAGCAGTTACACCCATAGCGACTCCTACAATGAGCAGTTCTTC.

CDR3: CASRVIGREETQYF. CDR3 sequence (DNA): TGTGCCAGCAGGGTGATTGGACGGGAGGAGACCCAGTACTTC. The rearrangement uses TRBV12-3 or TRBV12-4 and TRBJ2-5, with a possible D match to TRBD2 (6 bases). Trimming stripped 6 bases from V and 5 bases from J, with 16 bases between. This CDR3 region has 14 residues.

The chain uses TRBV4-3 and TRBJ1-4; 7 nucleotides match TRBD1. The CDR3 sequence is 16 residues long. Per germline, CDR1 LGHNA and CDR2 YSLEER. V trimming: 0 bases; J trimming: 7 bases; junction bases outside the gene matches: 8. The chain's CDR3 is CASSQDSQGDGEKLFF. The CDR3 DNA follows: TGCGCCAGCAGCCAAGATTCCCAGGGGGACGGTGAAAAACTGTTTTTT.